This T cell receptor beta chain derives from a study of blood T cell repertoires in COVID-19. Study in general: Collection of acute and convalescent COVID-19 samples took place in the United States, Italy and Spain. T cells, B-cell-depleted T cells, or PBMCs provided the cDNA or gDNA that served as material.

Authors' analysis steps: Nucleated cell number was recorded as an estimate derived from reference gene primer amplification. Measured with immunoSEQ multiplex PCR; TCRdb has only the in-frame clones, and not every one. The D gene and trimming were derived from the DNA, and the V and J assignments and clone size from that table. The sample shows over 200,000 clones, around 90% of them seen only once. CDR3 length: 15 amino acids. Germline CDR1 and CDR2: SGHAT and FQDESV (reference sequence). On this clone: One junction end disagrees with the germline gene, perhaps due to a read error.

Sequencing was done on a sample of peripheral blood. The chain joins TRBV11-1 to TRBJ2-1; unclear D gene. The TCR was taken from a human donor in a cohort sampled during active COVID-19. This CDR3 is CASTLSAGTYNEQFF. As DNA, the CDR3 is TGTGCCAGCACCTTATCGGCAGGCACGTACAATGAGCAGTTCTTC.